These 17 T cell receptor beta chains originate from one sample sequenced in a study of a mutant IDH1 vaccine in newly diagnosed glioma. These receptors' targets are unknown. Time point meaning: week 47, end of study. In every dose of vaccine, 300 ug of mutant IDH1 20-mer peptide was given alongside topical imiquimod. TCRdb's table, derived via immunoSEQ multiplex PCR, lists solely in-frame clones and lacks some. This sample yields under 40,000 clones, of which roughly nine tenths are seen a single time; around 2.4% belongs to the top ten. The specimen was PBMCs, collected from a glioma patient whose treatment included an IDH1 peptide vaccine. The receptor source for this set is a man aged 35 to 55 with glioma.

The rearrangement uses TRBV27 and TRBJ2-3; D is possibly TRBD1 or TRBD2 (5 bases each). CDR1 and CDR2 (germline): MNHEY, SMNVEV (reference sequence). The CDR3 contains 13 residues. V dropped 5 bases and J dropped 13 bases, with 19 bases sitting between them. CDR3 residues: CASSKPGTPQKYF. The DNA of the CDR3 is TGTGCCAGCAGTAAGCCGGGGACCCCCCAAAAGTATTTT.

J is TRBJ1-1 and V is TRBV6-1, with no clear D. Trimming removed 2 bases at V and 5 bases at J, with 15 bases between. There are 15 residues in the CDR3. Germline CDR1 is MNHNS and CDR2 is SASEGT. The chain's CDR3 is CASSERRVSGTEAFF. CDR3 DNA: TGTGCCAGCAGTGAACGGAGGGTTTCTGGGACTGAAGCTTTCTTT.

The J gene is TRBJ2-1, the V gene TRBV20-1; D unresolved. Germline values: CDR1 DFQATT, CDR2 SNEGSKA (reference sequence). The V gene lost 6 bases and the J gene lost 3 bases, with 6 bases spanning the gap. This CDR3 comprises 11 residues. CDR3: CSARFYNEQFF. The CDR3 coding sequence is TGCAGTGCAAGGTTCTACAATGAGCAGTTCTTC.

The V and J genes are TRBV11-1 and TRBJ1-1, with 8 positions matching TRBD1. After removal of 5 bases from V and 5 bases from J, the junction contained 7 bases not matched to a gene. This CDR3 has 14 amino acids. CDR1 is SGHAT and CDR2 is FQDESV in the germline V gene (reference sequence). The CDR3 DNA reads TGTGCCAGCAGCCGGGACAGGCGGTTGACTGAAGCTTTCTTT. As protein: CASSRDRRLTEAFF. Variable domain in full (rest from reference TRBV11-1 and TRBJ1-1): EAEVAQSPRYKITEKSQAVAFWCDPISGHATLYWYRQILGQGPELLVQFQDESVVDDSQLPKDRFSAERLKGVDSTLKIQPAELGDSAMYLCASSRDRRLTEAFFGQGTRLTVV.

V is TRBV11-1 and J is TRBJ2-3, with 9 bases lining up with TRBD2. The junction had 10 bases not matched to a gene; V was cut back by 5 bases and J by 4 bases. The CDR3 totals 16 residues. CDR1 and CDR2 from the germline V gene are SGHAT and FQDESV (reference sequence). The CDR3 loop is CASSLRERGAADTQYF. The DNA of the CDR3 is TGTGCCAGCAGCCTCCGTGAGCGGGGGGCCGCAGATACGCAGTATTTT. The complete variable domain, with remaining parts taken from reference TRBV11-1 and TRBJ2-3, reads EAEVAQSPRYKITEKSQAVAFWCDPISGHATLYWYRQILGQGPELLVQFQDESVVDDSQLPKDRFSAERLKGVDSTLKIQPAELGDSAMYLCASSLRERGAADTQYFGPGTRLTVL.

J is TRBJ2-3 and V is TRBV5-1; 12 bases are shared with TRBD2. Germline V gene lookup returns CDR1 SGHRS and CDR2 YFSETQ. V shed 3 bases and J 4 bases; nucleotides not matched to a gene: 15. The CDR3 covers 19 residues. CDR3: CASSSTLAGGPVNADTQYF. CDR3 sequence (DNA): TGCGCCAGCAGCTCCACTCTAGCGGGAGGGCCCGTTAACGCAGATACGCAGTATTTT.

This chain links TRBV14 with TRBJ1-6, with D possibly being TRBD1 (5 bases). V lost 0 bases to trimming and J lost 10 bases, with 13 bases between them. CDR1 is SGHDN, CDR2 FVKESK, per germline. CDR3 length: 15 amino acids. The CDR3 protein is CASSQDSGIISPLHF. CDR3 sequence (DNA): TGTGCCAGCAGCCAAGATTCAGGGATAATCTCACCCCTCCACTTT.

The V call is TRBV9, the J call TRBJ2-3, with 11 bases that match TRBD2. In germline, CDR1 is SGDLS, CDR2 YYNGEE. Trimming cost V 4 bases and J 4 bases; bases outside gene matches: 8. The CDR3 loop spans 16 amino acids. In DNA form, the CDR3 reads TGTGCCAGCAGCTTAATAGCGGGAGGGCGGGCAGATACGCAGTATTTT. Encoded protein: CASSLIAGGRADTQYF.

The chain has TRBV5-4 and TRBJ2-1; a possible D gene is TRBD1 (5 bases). The CDR3 length is 15 residues. The germline V gene has CDR1 SGHNT and CDR2 YYREEE (reference sequence). With 1 base removed from V and 1 base from J, the gap between germline ends came to 9 bases. The CDR3 loop reads CASSLSPGSYNEQFF. The CDR3 DNA reads as TGTGCCAGCAGCTTGTCTCCAGGGTCCTACAATGAGCAGTTCTTC. Combining the CDR3 with reference TRBV5-4 and TRBJ2-1 gives the whole variable domain ETGVTQSPTHLIKTRGQQVTLRCSSQSGHNTVSWYQQALGQGPQFIFQYYREEENGRGNFPPRFSGLQFPNYSSELNVNALELDDSALYLCASSLSPGSYNEQFFGPGTRLTVL.

CDR3 nucleotide sequence: TGTGCCAGCGGCAGGGTGAGCTCCTATAATTCACCCCTCCACTTT. It translates to CASGRVSSYNSPLHF. The chain recombines TRBV2 with TRBJ1-6; perhaps TRBD1 as D (5 bases). The length of the CDR3 is 15 residues. V was cut by 8 bases and J by 0 bases, with 11 bases left in between. Germline V gene sequence: CDR1 SNHLY, CDR2 FYNNEI.

This clone has a handful of counts. The V and J genes are TRBV4-3 and TRBJ2-2; D is unresolved. Per the germline V gene, CDR1 is LGHNA and CDR2 is YSLEER. The ends were cut back, 0 bases at V and 3 bases at J, with 2 bases in the middle. This CDR3 contains 13 residues. The CDR3 nucleotides read TGCGCCAGCAGCCAAGACTACACCGGGGAGCTGTTTTTT. This gives the protein CASSQDYTGELFF.

CDR3 sequence: CASSLERASVHEQFF. CDR3 DNA: TGTGCCAGCAGCTTAGAGAGGGCTAGCGTCCATGAGCAGTTCTTC. The chain recombines TRBV7-3 with TRBJ2-1; possibly TRBD2 for D (6 bases). V was shortened by 2 bases and J by 8 bases, with 16 bases between the two germline ends. The CDR3 is made up of 15 amino acids. CDR1 is SGHTA, CDR2 FQGTGA, per germline.

The chain employs TRBV7-9 and TRBJ2-3; maybe TRBD1 (5 bases). Germline values: CDR1 SEHNR, CDR2 FQNEAQ (reference sequence). This CDR3 contains 14 residues. The V and J ends lost 5 bases and 2 bases respectively, with 11 bases between them. The CDR3 DNA sequence: TGTGCCAGCAGCAAGACAGATTCCACAGATACGCAGTATTTT. It codes for CASSKTDSTDTQYF.

This chain links TRBV2 with TRBJ1-2, with D maybe TRBD1 (6 bases). Germline V CDR1 and CDR2: SNHLY, FYNNEI. The CDR3 sequence is 13 residues long. Trimming removed 7 bases from V and 6 bases from J, with 15 bases in between. The CDR3 protein is CASKDREDDGYTF. DNA for the CDR3: TGTGCCAGCAAGGACAGAGAAGACGATGGCTACACCTTC. The full variable domain, its missing parts supplied by reference TRBV2 and TRBJ1-2, is EPEVTQTPSHQVTQMGQEVILRCVPISNHLYFYWYRQILGQKVEFLVSFYNNEISEKSEIFDDQFSVERPDGSNFTLKIRSTKLEDSAMYFCASKDREDDGYTFGSGTRLTVV.

This clone has only one observation. This chain connects TRBV28 to TRBJ1-2; a possible D gene is TRBD1 (6 bases). Trimming took 8 bases from V and 4 from J, leaving 11 bases between them. This CDR3 region has 12 residues. The germline gives CDR1 MDHEN, CDR2 SYDVKM. The CDR3 DNA reads TGTGCCAGCCGCACAGGGACCTATGGCTACACCTTC. Its protein is CASRTGTYGYTF.

This clone has just one count. The chain carries TRBV19 and TRBJ1-2; D is unclear. CDR3 length equals 14 residues. Trimming cost V 1 base and J 4 bases, with 10 bases left between them. Germline V gives CDR1 LNHDA, CDR2 SQIVND (reference sequence). Written as DNA, the CDR3 is TGTGCCAGTAGTATAGCGGCAGCTGCCTATGGCTACACCTTC. Amino acids: CASSIAAAAYGYTF.

The gene calls are TRBV18 and TRBJ2-3; D remains unclear. The CDR3 is 16 residues long. V lost 3 bases and J lost 3, with 16 bases in between. CDR1 is KGHSH, CDR2 LQKENI, per germline. CDR3 residues: CASSPPRDPRTDTQYF. DNA of the CDR3: TGTGCCAGCTCACCTCCCCGAGACCCCAGGACAGATACGCAGTATTTT. Full variable domain (outside the CDR3, taken from reference TRBV18 and TRBJ2-3): NAGVMQNPRHLVRRRGQEARLRCSPMKGHSHVYWYRQLPEEGLKFMVYLQKENIIDESGMPKERFSAEFPKEGPSILRIQQVVRGDSAAYFCASSPPRDPRTDTQYFGPGTRLTVL.